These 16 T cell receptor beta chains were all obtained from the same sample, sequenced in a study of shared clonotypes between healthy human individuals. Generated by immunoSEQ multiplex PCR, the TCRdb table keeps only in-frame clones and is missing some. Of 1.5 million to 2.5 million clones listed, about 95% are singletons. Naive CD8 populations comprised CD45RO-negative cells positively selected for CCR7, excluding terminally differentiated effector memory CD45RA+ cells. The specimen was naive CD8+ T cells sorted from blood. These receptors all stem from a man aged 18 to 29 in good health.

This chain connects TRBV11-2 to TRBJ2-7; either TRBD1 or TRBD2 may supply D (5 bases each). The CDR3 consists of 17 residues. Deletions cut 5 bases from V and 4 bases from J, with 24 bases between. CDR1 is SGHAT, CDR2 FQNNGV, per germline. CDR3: CASSRGPSAAGDYEQYF. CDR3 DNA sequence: TGTGCCAGCAGCCGGGGACCGTCAGCGGCGGGTGATTACGAGCAGTACTTC.

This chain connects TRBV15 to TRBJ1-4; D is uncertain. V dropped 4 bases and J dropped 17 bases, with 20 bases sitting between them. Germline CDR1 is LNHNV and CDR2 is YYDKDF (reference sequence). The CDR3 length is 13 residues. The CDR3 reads CATSTESSTRIFF. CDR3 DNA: TGTGCCACCAGCACAGAATCAAGCACGAGAATTTTTTTT.

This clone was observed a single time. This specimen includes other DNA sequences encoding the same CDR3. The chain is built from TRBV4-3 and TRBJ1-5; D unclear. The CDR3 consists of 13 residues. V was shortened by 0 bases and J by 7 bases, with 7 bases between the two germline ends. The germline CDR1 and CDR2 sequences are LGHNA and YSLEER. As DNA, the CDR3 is TGCGCCAGCAGCCAAGATCTGGAGCAGCCCCAGCATTTT. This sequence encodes CASSQDLEQPQHF.

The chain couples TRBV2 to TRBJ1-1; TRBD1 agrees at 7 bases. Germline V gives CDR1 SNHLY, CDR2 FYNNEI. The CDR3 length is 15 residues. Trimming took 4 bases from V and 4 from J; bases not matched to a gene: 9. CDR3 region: CASSGTGGEATEAFF. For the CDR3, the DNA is TGTGCCAGCAGTGGGACAGGAGGTGAAGCCACTGAAGCTTTCTTT.

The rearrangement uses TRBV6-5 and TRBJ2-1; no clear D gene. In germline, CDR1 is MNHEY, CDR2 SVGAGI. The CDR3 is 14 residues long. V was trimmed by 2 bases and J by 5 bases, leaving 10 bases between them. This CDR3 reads CASSYLDLDNEQFF. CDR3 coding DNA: TGTGCCAGCAGTTACCTAGATCTGGACAATGAGCAGTTCTTC.

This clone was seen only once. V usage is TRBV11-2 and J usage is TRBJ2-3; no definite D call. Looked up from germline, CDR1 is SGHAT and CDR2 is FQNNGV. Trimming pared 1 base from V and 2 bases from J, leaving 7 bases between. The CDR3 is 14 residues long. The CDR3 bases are TGTGCCAGCAGCTTAGTCGGTTACACAGATACGCAGTATTTT. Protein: CASSLVGYTDTQYF.

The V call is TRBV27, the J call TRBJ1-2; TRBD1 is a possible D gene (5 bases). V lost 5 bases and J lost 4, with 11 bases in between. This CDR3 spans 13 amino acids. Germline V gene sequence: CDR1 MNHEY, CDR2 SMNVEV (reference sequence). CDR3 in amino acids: CASSSEGSYGYTF. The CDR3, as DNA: TGTGCCAGCAGTAGTGAGGGGAGCTATGGCTACACCTTC.

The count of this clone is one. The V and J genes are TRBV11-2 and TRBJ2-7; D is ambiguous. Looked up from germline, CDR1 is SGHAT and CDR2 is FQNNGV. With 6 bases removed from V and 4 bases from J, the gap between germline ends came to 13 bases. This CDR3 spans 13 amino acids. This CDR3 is CASSRQRDYEQYF. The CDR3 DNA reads TGTGCCAGCAGTCGCCAGAGAGATTACGAGCAGTACTTC.

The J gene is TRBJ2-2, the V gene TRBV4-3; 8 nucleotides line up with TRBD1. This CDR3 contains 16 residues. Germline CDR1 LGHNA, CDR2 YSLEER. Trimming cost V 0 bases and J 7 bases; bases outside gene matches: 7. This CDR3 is CASSQEWTGMNGELFF. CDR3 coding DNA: TGCGCCAGCAGCCAAGAATGGACAGGGATGAACGGGGAGCTGTTTTTT.

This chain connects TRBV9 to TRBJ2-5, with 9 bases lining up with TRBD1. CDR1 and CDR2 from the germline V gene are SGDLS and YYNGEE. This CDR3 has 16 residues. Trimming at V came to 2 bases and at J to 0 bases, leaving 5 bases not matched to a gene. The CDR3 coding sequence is TGTGCCAGCAGCGTCCAAGACAGGGGGTACCAAGAGACCCAGTACTTC. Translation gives CASSVQDRGYQETQYF. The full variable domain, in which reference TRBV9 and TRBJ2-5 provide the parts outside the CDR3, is DSGVTQTPKHLITATGQRVTLRCSPRSGDLSVYWYQQSLDQGLQFLIQYYNGEERAKGNILERFSAQQFPDLHSELNLSSLELGDSALYFCASSVQDRGYQETQYFGPGTRLLVL.

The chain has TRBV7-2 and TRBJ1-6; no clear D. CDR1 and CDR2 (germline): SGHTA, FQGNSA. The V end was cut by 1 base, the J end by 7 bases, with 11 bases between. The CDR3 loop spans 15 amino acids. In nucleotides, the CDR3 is TGTGCCAGCAGCTTAGATCTGGGAGGGAATTCACCCCTCCACTTT. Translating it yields CASSLDLGGNSPLHF.

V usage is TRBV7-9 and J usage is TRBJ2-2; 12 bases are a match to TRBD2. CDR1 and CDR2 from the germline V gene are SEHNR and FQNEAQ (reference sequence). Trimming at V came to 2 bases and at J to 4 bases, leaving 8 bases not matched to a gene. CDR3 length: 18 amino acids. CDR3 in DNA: TGTGCCAGCAGCTTACCGACTAGCGGGAGAACGGGCACCGGGGAGCTGTTTTTT. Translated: CASSLPTSGRTGTGELFF.

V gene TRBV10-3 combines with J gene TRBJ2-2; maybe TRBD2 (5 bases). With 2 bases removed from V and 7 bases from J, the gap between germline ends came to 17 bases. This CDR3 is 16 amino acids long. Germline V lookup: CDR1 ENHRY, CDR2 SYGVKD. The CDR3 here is CAISEPIVRGGGELFF. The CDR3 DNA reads TGTGCCATCAGTGAGCCTATTGTACGGGGTGGCGGGGAGCTGTTTTTT.

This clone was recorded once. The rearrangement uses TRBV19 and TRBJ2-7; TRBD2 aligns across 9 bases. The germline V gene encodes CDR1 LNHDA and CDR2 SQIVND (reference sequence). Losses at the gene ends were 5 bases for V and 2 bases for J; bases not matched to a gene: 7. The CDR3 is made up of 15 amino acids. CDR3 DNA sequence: TGTGCCAGTAGTCCCTCGACTAGCGGAGCCTACGAGCAGTACTTC. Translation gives CASSPSTSGAYEQYF.

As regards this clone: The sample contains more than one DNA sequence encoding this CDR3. The CDR3 reads CASSLGTYEQYF. The CDR3 bases are TGTGCCAGCAGCTTGGGGACCTACGAGCAGTACTTC. This chain connects TRBV5-4 to TRBJ2-7; D remains ambiguous. CDR3 length: 12 amino acids. V was cut by 0 bases and J by 2 bases, with 3 bases left in between. Germline V gene sequence: CDR1 SGHNT, CDR2 YYREEE (reference sequence). Using reference TRBV5-4 and TRBJ2-7 for the parts outside the CDR3, the full variable domain is ETGVTQSPTHLIKTRGQQVTLRCSSQSGHNTVSWYQQALGQGPQFIFQYYREEENGRGNFPPRFSGLQFPNYSSELNVNALELDDSALYLCASSLGTYEQYFGPGTRLTVT.

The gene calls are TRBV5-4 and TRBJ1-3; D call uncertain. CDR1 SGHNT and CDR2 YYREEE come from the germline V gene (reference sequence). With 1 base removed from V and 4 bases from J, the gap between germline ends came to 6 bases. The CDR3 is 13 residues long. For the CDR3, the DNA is TGTGCCAGCAGCTTGAGAGGGGGAAACACCATATATTTT. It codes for CASSLRGGNTIYF.